What follows are 23 T cell receptor beta chains derived from one specimen sequenced in a study of cytomegalovirus exposure and HLA in healthy donors. Here immunoSEQ multiplex PCR was the method, and the copy in TCRdb shows in-frame clones only, minus some. The repertoire holds 99,000 or so clones, with 86% as singletons. Input material: PBMCs. The receptors here all came from a woman under 30 in good health and CMV-seropositive.

The chain has TRBV4-1 and TRBJ2-2; a possible D gene is TRBD2 (6 bases). V gave up 4 bases and J gave up 6 bases, with 18 bases separating them. CDR3 length equals 16 residues. CDR1 is MGHRA, CDR2 YSYEKL, per germline. The CDR3 nucleotides read TGCGCCAGCAGCCCGGGACTTAGATTTTTTTCCGGGGAGCTGTTTTTT. Its translation: CASSPGLRFFSGELFF.

This chain links TRBV4-1 with TRBJ2-2; the D is unclear. This CDR3 has 16 amino acids. Germline lookup yields CDR1 MGHRA and CDR2 YSYEKL. V lost 4 bases and J 5 bases, leaving 17 bases between the germline ends. The chain's CDR3 is CASSPSRARVTGELFF. The CDR3 nucleotides read TGCGCCAGCAGCCCGAGTCGAGCAAGAGTTACCGGGGAGCTGTTTTTT.

The V and J genes are TRBV5-1 and TRBJ1-6; no clear D gene. Trimming pared 4 bases from V and 3 bases from J, leaving 8 bases between. The CDR3 covers 14 residues. In germline, CDR1 is SGHRS, CDR2 YFSETQ. The CDR3 sequence is CASSHSDYNSPLHF. The CDR3 coding sequence is TGCGCCAGCAGCCATAGTGACTATAATTCACCCCTCCACTTT.

This sequence joins TRBV6-5 and TRBJ2-2, with TRBD2 as a possible D gene (5 bases). The CDR3 extends over 15 amino acids. Trimming pared 2 bases from V and 5 bases from J, leaving 12 bases between. CDR1 is MNHEY, CDR2 SVGAGI, per germline. CDR3 loop: CASSYDRRRTGELFF. CDR3 DNA: TGTGCCAGCAGTTACGACCGGCGGAGGACCGGGGAGCTGTTTTTT.

This chain uses TRBV4-1 with TRBJ2-6; 7 bases are shared with TRBD1. V gave up 5 bases and J gave up 0 bases; unmatched junction bases: 10. The CDR3 totals 18 residues. Germline V gene sequence: CDR1 MGHRA, CDR2 YSYEKL. The chain's CDR3 is CASSSRHGTVSGANVLTF. The CDR3 nucleotides read TGCGCCAGCAGCTCCAGACACGGGACAGTCTCTGGGGCCAACGTCCTGACTTTC.

This chain joins TRBV15 and TRBJ1-1; no definite D call. Deletions cut 5 bases from V and 1 base from J, with 5 bases between. Looked up from germline, CDR1 is LNHNV and CDR2 is YYDKDF (reference sequence). The CDR3 totals 12 residues. The CDR3 bases are TGTGCCACCAGCCTGAGGAACACTGAAGCTTTCTTT. Its translation: CATSLRNTEAFF.

This clone has just one count. The chain joins TRBV6-1 to TRBJ1-1; 9 bases line up with TRBD1. Unmatched junction bases numbered 3, after V lost 6 bases and J lost 4 bases. The germline gives CDR1 MNHNS, CDR2 SASEGT. The CDR3 spans 13 residues. Written as DNA, the CDR3 is TGTGCCAGCAGGAAACAGGGGGCCACTGAAGCTTTCTTT. It specifies CASRKQGATEAFF.

This chain links TRBV6-6 with TRBJ2-1, with TRBD2 matching over 11 bases. V lost 6 bases to trimming and J lost 10 bases; unmatched junction nucleotides: 14. In germline, CDR1 is MNHNY, CDR2 SVGAGI (reference sequence). CDR3 length: 16 residues. In DNA, the CDR3 is TGTGCCAGCAGACCTGCCGGGACTAGCGGTATTGAGGAGCAGTTCTTC. Its translation: CASRPAGTSGIEEQFF.

The chain couples TRBV6-5 to TRBJ2-7; 9 bases match TRBD1. V shed 0 bases and J 5 bases; nucleotides not matched to a gene: 2. The CDR3 totals 14 residues. CDR1 MNHEY and CDR2 SVGAGI come from the germline V gene. The chain's CDR3 is CASSYSGQGNEQYF. CDR3 in DNA: TGTGCCAGCAGTTACTCCGGACAGGGGAACGAGCAGTACTTC.

The chain is built from TRBV9 and TRBJ2-1; 10 bases fit TRBD2. This CDR3 comprises 16 residues. Per the germline V gene, CDR1 is SGDLS and CDR2 is YYNGEE. The ends lost 4 bases at V and 0 bases at J; junction bases unmatched: 4. CDR3 nucleotide sequence: TGTGCCAGCAGCTCGGGACTAGCGTTCTCCTACAATGAGCAGTTCTTC. Translating it yields CASSSGLAFSYNEQFF.

This rearrangement joins TRBV5-4 to TRBJ2-3, with D possibly matching TRBD1 (5 bases). V was cut by 0 bases and J by 0 bases, with 11 bases left in between. Germline V gene lookup returns CDR1 SGHNT and CDR2 YYREEE (reference sequence). CDR3 length: 16 amino acids. The chain's CDR3 is CASSLGQTLSTDTQYF. CDR3 nucleotides: TGTGCCAGCAGCTTGGGACAGACCCTAAGCACAGATACGCAGTATTTT. The variable domain in full, with the rest retrieved from reference TRBV5-4 and TRBJ2-3, is ETGVTQSPTHLIKTRGQQVTLRCSSQSGHNTVSWYQQALGQGPQFIFQYYREEENGRGNFPPRFSGLQFPNYSSELNVNALELDDSALYLCASSLGQTLSTDTQYFGPGTRLTVL.

This chain joins TRBV7-8 and TRBJ2-3, with 13 bases matching TRBD2. The germline V gene encodes CDR1 SGHVS and CDR2 FQNEAQ. V shed 3 bases, J shed 7 bases, and the junction held 7 bases outside the gene matches. The CDR3 runs to 16 residues. CDR3 bases: TGTGCCAGCAGCTTTGGACTAGCGGGAGCTAGGTATACGCAGTATTTT. The encoded protein is CASSFGLAGARYTQYF.

A single count supports this clone. The gene calls are TRBV9 and TRBJ2-1; 10 nucleotides line up with TRBD1. This CDR3 has 15 residues. Unmatched junction bases numbered 6, after V lost 4 bases and J lost 5 bases. Per the germline V gene, CDR1 is SGDLS and CDR2 is YYNGEE. The CDR3 protein is CASSPDRGRNNEQFF. The CDR3, as DNA: TGTGCCAGCAGCCCAGACAGGGGGCGCAACAATGAGCAGTTCTTC.

V gene TRBV11-3 combines with J gene TRBJ1-1; 9 bases fit TRBD1. The length of the CDR3 is 14 residues. V dropped 7 bases and J dropped 1; count of bases not matched to a gene: 4. The germline gives CDR1 SGHNT, CDR2 YENEEA. This CDR3 reads CASTQQGANTEAFF. The CDR3 coding sequence is TGTGCCAGCACTCAACAGGGGGCGAACACTGAAGCTTTCTTT.

CDR3 amino acids: CASSRTAVSGNTIYF. As DNA, the CDR3 is TGTGCCAGCAGTCGGACAGCGGTTTCTGGAAACACCATATATTTT. The chain carries TRBV5-5 and TRBJ1-3; TRBD1 is a possible D gene (6 bases). The ends were cut back, 5 bases at V and 1 base at J, with 13 bases in the middle. This CDR3 has 15 amino acids. Looked up from germline, CDR1 is SGHKS and CDR2 is YYEKEE (reference sequence).

This chain connects TRBV6-6 to TRBJ1-2; D is possibly TRBD1 (5 bases). Trimming left V 6 bases short and J 0 bases short, with 11 bases between. CDR1 is MNHNY, CDR2 SVGAGI, per germline (reference sequence). The CDR3 has 14 residues. CDR3 region: CASRPPGANYGYTF. The CDR3 DNA reads as TGTGCCAGCAGGCCACCGGGGGCTAACTATGGCTACACCTTC.

This chain joins TRBV12-5 and TRBJ2-7; 9 nucleotides align to TRBD1. Trimming at V came to 0 bases and at J to 0 bases, leaving 3 bases not matched to a gene. The CDR3 totals 16 residues. From germline, CDR1 is LGHNT and CDR2 FRNRAP. DNA of the CDR3: TGTGCTAGTGGTTTGGTACTGGGACAGGGCTCCTACGAGCAGTACTTC. It yields the protein CASGLVLGQGSYEQYF.

The chain combines TRBV12-5 with TRBJ1-1; tentative D call: TRBD1 (5 bases). Trimming cost V 6 bases and J 4 bases, with 18 bases left between them. The CDR3 contains 15 residues. CDR1 is LGHNT and CDR2 is FRNRAP in the germline V gene. CDR3 loop: CASGLYLGGSTEAFF. CDR3 DNA sequence: TGTGCTAGTGGGTTATATTTGGGGGGATCCACTGAAGCTTTCTTT.

As regards this clone: This specimen includes other DNA sequences encoding the same CDR3. The V and J genes are TRBV5-1 and TRBJ1-2, with a possible D match to TRBD1 (5 bases). CDR1 is SGHRS and CDR2 is YFSETQ in the germline V gene. V lost 0 bases and J 7 bases, leaving 10 bases between the germline ends. The CDR3 is made up of 13 amino acids. The CDR3 DNA is TGCGCCAGCAGCTTGGAAGGGGTGCGTGGCTACACCTTC. Translation: CASSLEGVRGYTF.

This chain joins TRBV28 and TRBJ1-2; perhaps TRBD1 as D (6 bases). The CDR3 sequence is 13 residues long. Germline V gives CDR1 MDHEN, CDR2 SYDVKM. V was cut by 7 bases and J by 10 bases, with 19 bases left in between. The CDR3 protein is CASTPGGGSHYTF. For the CDR3, the DNA is TGTGCCAGCACCCCGGGGGGGGGCTCCCACTACACCTTC.

This clone was detected once. The chain is built from TRBV9 and TRBJ1-1; D perhaps matches TRBD1 (5 bases). The CDR3 is 13 residues long. Looked up from germline, CDR1 is SGDLS and CDR2 is YYNGEE. The germline V and J ends were trimmed by 2 bases and 4 bases, with 9 bases remaining between them. CDR3 in DNA: TGTGCCAGCAGCGTTGGGGCCAGCACTGAAGCTTTCTTT. It codes for CASSVGASTEAFF.

The chain has TRBV18 and TRBJ2-1, with a possible D match to TRBD2 (5 bases). Deletions cut 5 bases from V and 0 bases from J, with 11 bases between. Germline V gene lookup returns CDR1 KGHSH and CDR2 LQKENI. The CDR3 is 15 amino acids. The CDR3 loop reads CASSGELSSYNEQFF. In DNA, the CDR3 is TGTGCCAGCTCAGGGGAGCTCAGCTCCTACAATGAGCAGTTCTTC.

The chain links TRBV10-3 to TRBJ1-5; TRBD1 is a possible D gene (6 bases). V lost 10 bases, J lost 0 bases, and 19 bases lay in between. The germline V gene has CDR1 ENHRY and CDR2 SYGVKD. There are 16 residues in the CDR3. CDR3 residues: CATQAQGSDSNQPQHF. CDR3 DNA: TGTGCCACCCAGGCACAGGGTTCGGATAGCAATCAGCCCCAGCATTTT.